These 7 T cell receptor beta chains share one sample of origin, sequenced in a study of blood T cell repertoires in COVID-19. The table came from immunoSEQ multiplex PCR; TCRdb's copy has only in-frame clones and leaves some out. Here the sample spans 100,000 to 150,000 clones, just under 90% being singletons. Sequenced material: peripheral blood. Receptors were obtained from a woman between 50 and 59 years old with acute or convalescent COVID-19.

The genes are TRBV19 and TRBJ2-1, with 11 positions matching TRBD2. V shed 5 bases and J 2 bases; nucleotides not matched to a gene: 5. In germline, CDR1 is LNHDA, CDR2 SQIVND (reference sequence). This CDR3 contains 16 residues. The CDR3 coding sequence is TGTGCCAGTAGTTTTCGACTAGCGGGGACCTACAATGAGCAGTTCTTC. Its translation: CASSFRLAGTYNEQFF.

The rearrangement links TRBV11-2 to TRBJ1-1, with D unresolved. Germline CDR1 reads SGHAT; CDR2 reads FQNNGV. V dropped 5 bases and J dropped 3 bases, with 10 bases sitting between them. CDR3 length equals 13 residues. The CDR3 protein is CASSTSGYTEAFF. Written as DNA, the CDR3 is TGTGCCAGCAGCACAAGCGGTTACACTGAAGCTTTCTTT.

The chain combines TRBV6-5 with TRBJ2-7; possible D gene TRBD1, 6 bases. The germline CDR1 and CDR2 sequences are MNHEY and SVGAGI. CDR3 length: 14 residues. V shed 6 bases and J shed 0 bases, with 12 bases lying between them. For the CDR3, the DNA is TGTGCCAGCAGACAGGGACCCAGCTCCTACGAGCAGTACTTC. Protein sequence: CASRQGPSSYEQYF.

The chain couples TRBV5-1 to TRBJ1-6; 9 nucleotides agree with TRBD1. V gave up 3 bases and J gave up 8 bases; unmatched junction bases: 9. The length of the CDR3 is 16 residues. Germline-derived CDR1 and CDR2 are SGHRS and YFSETQ. The CDR3 sequence: CASSSIGQGLDSPLHF. The CDR3 DNA sequence: TGCGCCAGCAGCTCAATTGGACAGGGGCTTGATTCACCCCTCCACTTT.

The chain links TRBV11-3 to TRBJ1-1; TRBD1 agrees at 7 bases. This CDR3 comprises 12 residues. Per germline, CDR1 SGHNT and CDR2 YENEEA. With 5 bases clipped from V and 8 bases from J, the junction kept 5 bases outside the gene matches. The CDR3 coding sequence is TGTGCCAGCAGCCCAACAGGGGCCGAAGCTTTCTTT. Its translation is CASSPTGAEAFF.

The rearrangement uses TRBV9 and TRBJ2-3, with D perhaps matching TRBD1 (5 bases). Germline CDR1 reads SGDLS; CDR2 reads YYNGEE. Trimming took 3 bases from V and 10 from J, leaving 12 bases between them. CDR3 size: 12 residues. In nucleotides, the CDR3 is TGTGCCAGCAGCGAGGGGCTAAGGGCGCAGTATTTT. It translates to CASSEGLRAQYF.

This rearrangement joins TRBV15 to TRBJ2-1, with 8 bases matching TRBD1. The CDR3 runs to 15 residues. Germline V gives CDR1 LNHNV, CDR2 YYDKDF (reference sequence). Trimming at V came to 0 bases and at J to 10 bases, leaving 8 bases not matched to a gene. CDR3 DNA sequence: TGTGCCACCAGCAGAGATATCCAGGGGGCTGGCGAGCAGTTCTTC. It encodes CATSRDIQGAGEQFF.